Listed below are T cell receptor beta chains from one sample, sequenced in a study of blood T cell repertoires in COVID-19. Assay used: immunoSEQ multiplex PCR; TCRdb lists only in-frame clones, some missing. The sample holds fewer than 200,000 clones; roughly 93% are singletons and the top ten take around 4.6%. Sequenced input: peripheral blood. The receptor set was obtained from a woman in her forties or fifties with acute or convalescent COVID-19. Each CDR3 is given with its conserved first and last residue. A D gene is named only where the DNA matches it firmly. Size is stated for part of the rows, as once, few or many counts, or as a class when the clone is expanded.

CDR3 DNA	CDR3 protein	V gene	clone size	J gene	D gene
TGTGCCAGCAGTTACGCACCCGGGACAGGGGGAGAAGCTTTCTTT	CASSYAPGTGGEAFF	TRBV6-5	NA	TRBJ1-1	TRBD1
TGTGCCAGCAGTTTTCTCGAAGCGGGTCTATACAATGAGCAGTTCTTC	CASSFLEAGLYNEQFF	TRBV27	NA	TRBJ2-1	NA
TGTGCCAGTAGTACCCTCACAGGGGATACCTCCGAGCAGTACTTC	CASSTLTGDTSEQYF	TRBV19	NA	TRBJ2-7	TRBD1
TGTGCCAGCAGAGCCTCTGGGAGGTACAATCAGCCCCAGCATTTT	CASRASGRYNQPQHF	TRBV27	NA	TRBJ1-5	NA
TGTGCCACCAGCATCCGACTAGCGGGAAGCGAGCAGTACTTC	CATSIRLAGSEQYF	TRBV15	once	TRBJ2-7	TRBD2
TGTGCCAGCTCCCAAGCACAGGGCTACGAGCAGTACTTC	CASSQAQGYEQYF	TRBV25-1	once	TRBJ2-7	NA
TGCAGCGTGACAACAGGGTCGGGGAATCAGCCCCAGCATTTT	CSVTTGSGNQPQHF	TRBV29-1	NA	TRBJ1-5	NA
TGTGCCAGCAGCCCTTCGGACAGGGGTGAAGCTTTCTTT	CASSPSDRGEAFF	TRBV5-4	NA	TRBJ1-1	TRBD1
TGTGCCAGCAGCTGGGGACTAGGCGAGCAGTACTTC	CASSWGLGEQYF	TRBV5-6	NA	TRBJ2-7	TRBD2
TGTGCCAGCAGCACCAGGACGGGGAACTATGGCTACACCTTC	CASSTRTGNYGYTF	TRBV21-1	NA	TRBJ1-2	NA
TGTGCCAGCAGCAAAGGTAGGGGATGGGTAACTGAAGCTTTCTTT	CASSKGRGWVTEAFF	TRBV21-1	NA	TRBJ1-1	NA
TGTGCCAGCAGCTTGGTACAGTCCTACGAGCAGTACTTC	CASSLVQSYEQYF	TRBV5-8	NA	TRBJ2-7	NA
TGTGCCAGCAGCCCACAAAGGGGAACCGGGGAGCTGTTTTTT	CASSPQRGTGELFF	TRBV6-5	NA	TRBJ2-2	NA
TGTGCCAGCAGTGAGAGGGAAGCCCTAGAACTGTTTTTT	CASSEREALELFF	TRBV2	NA	TRBJ1-4	NA
TGTGCCAGCACCCCGGGACAGGGGTCATACACCATATATTTT	CASTPGQGSYTIYF	TRBV6-1	NA	TRBJ1-3	TRBD1
TGTGCCAGCAGATGGACAGGGGAGTACGGAAACACCATATATTTT	CASRWTGEYGNTIYF	TRBV2	once	TRBJ1-3	TRBD1
TGTGCCTGGAGTGTAGGGGGCGATCAGCCCCAGCATTTT	CAWSVGGDQPQHF	TRBV30	once	TRBJ1-5	TRBD1
TGTGCCAGTAGTGGACAGGGGCCGAACACTGAAGCTTTCTTT	CASSGQGPNTEAFF	TRBV19	NA	TRBJ1-1	TRBD1
TGCGCCAGCAGCCCTACGACAGGGCAAGGCTACACCTTC	CASSPTTGQGYTF	TRBV5-1	NA	TRBJ1-2	TRBD1
TGTGCCAGTAGTTCCCAGGGGTATGGCTACACCTTC	CASSSQGYGYTF	TRBV19	NA	TRBJ1-2	NA
TGTGCCATCAGTGAGTCAGAATCGGGCACTGAAGCTTTCTTT	CAISESESGTEAFF	TRBV10-3	once	TRBJ1-1	NA
TGCGCCAGCAGCCAAGATCCGGGGATTTTGTACACCATATATTTT	CASSQDPGILYTIYF	TRBV4-3	once	TRBJ1-3	NA
TGTGCCAGCAGTGTAAATGAAAAACTGTTTTTT	CASSVNEKLFF	TRBV2	NA	TRBJ1-4	NA
TGTGCCAGCACAGGGGACGACCAAGAGACCCAGTACTTC	CASTGDDQETQYF	TRBV2	NA	TRBJ2-5	NA
TGTGCCAGCAGTACAGGGAACTCCTATGGCTACACCTTC	CASSTGNSYGYTF	TRBV2	NA	TRBJ1-2	NA
TGTGCCAGCTCAGGAACCGGGACAGACACTGAAGCTTTCTTT	CASSGTGTDTEAFF	TRBV18	once	TRBJ1-1	TRBD1
TGCGCCAGCAGCTTGGCCTGGGTAGCGGGGGTTTCAAGCGAGCAGTACTTC	CASSLAWVAGVSSEQYF	TRBV5-1	NA	TRBJ2-7	TRBD2
TGTGCCAGCAGTGACCACAGGGCAACTAATGAAAAACTGTTTTTT	CASSDHRATNEKLFF	TRBV19	NA	TRBJ1-4	NA
TGTGCCAGCAGCCAAGGGACAGCTCCGAATCAGCCCCAGCATTTT	CASSQGTAPNQPQHF	TRBV2	NA	TRBJ1-5	TRBD1
TGCGCCAGCAGCCAAGATGGGCAGCGGGGGCTTAAGTTC	CASSQDGQRGLKF	TRBV4-3	NA	TRBJ2-7	TRBD2
TGTGCCAGCAGCGACAGGGCGGATCAGCCCCAGCATTTT	CASSDRADQPQHF	TRBV6-6	NA	TRBJ1-5	TRBD1
TGCGCCAGCAGCCAAGATAGGACTACAGGGACCCAGTACTTC	CASSQDRTTGTQYF	TRBV4-3	NA	TRBJ2-5	NA
TGCGCCAGCAGCCTTCCAGGGACTGGGGCCAACGTCCTGACTTTC	CASSLPGTGANVLTF	TRBV5-1	NA	TRBJ2-6	NA
TGTGCCAGCAGCCCAGGGACAGGGAGCCACGAGCAGTACTTC	CASSPGTGSHEQYF	TRBV7-3	NA	TRBJ2-7	TRBD1
TGTGCCAGCAGTTATGCGGGCTGGAATGAGCAGTTCTTC	CASSYAGWNEQFF	TRBV6-5	NA	TRBJ2-1	NA
TGTGCCAGCAGCCAGGACAGGGAACTGTTTTTT	CASSQDRELFF	TRBV5-4	NA	TRBJ1-4	TRBD1
TGTGCCAGCAGGGACAGGGTATCACCCCTCCACTTT	CASRDRVSPLHF	TRBV27	NA	TRBJ1-6	TRBD1
TGTGCCAGCACCTCAGGGACAGGCAAATCTCAAGAGACCCAGTACTTC	CASTSGTGKSQETQYF	TRBV7-9	NA	TRBJ2-5	TRBD1
TGTGCCAGCGGCTTTCAGGGATTCGCGAACACCGGGGAGCTGTTTTTT	CASGFQGFANTGELFF	TRBV6-6	NA	TRBJ2-2	NA
TGTGCCAGCTCACCATCTAGCGGGGGGATCCAGGGGACCCAGTACTTC	CASSPSSGGIQGTQYF	TRBV18	NA	TRBJ2-5	TRBD2
TGCGCCAGCAGTCGTAGGACTACCGATACGCAGTATTTT	CASSRRTTDTQYF	TRBV5-1	once	TRBJ2-3	NA
TGTGCCAGCAGCACAACAGGGTCATGGTACTATGAGCAGTTCTTC	CASSTTGSWYYEQFF	TRBV6-2/TRBV6-3	NA	TRBJ2-1	NA
TGTGCCACCAGCAGAGATTATAATCTGGCAGGTAGCACAGATACGCAGTATTTT	CATSRDYNLAGSTDTQYF	TRBV15	NA	TRBJ2-3	NA
TGTGCCAGCAGCCAAGAGGGGTATAGCGGAGACGAGCAGTTCTTC	CASSQEGYSGDEQFF	TRBV3-1/TRBV3-2	few	TRBJ2-1	NA
TGCGCCAGCGGGACAGAGAACACCGGGGAGCTGTTTTTT	CASGTENTGELFF	TRBV10-1	NA	TRBJ2-2	TRBD1
TGTGCCAGCAGCTTGTACGGACACCCGCCCTTGGGGACTGAAGCTTTCTTT	CASSLYGHPPLGTEAFF	TRBV5-8	NA	TRBJ1-1	NA
TGTGCCAGCAGTCCCACAGGGGGCGCGAACACTGAAGCTTTCTTT	CASSPTGGANTEAFF	TRBV27	NA	TRBJ1-1	TRBD1
TGTGCCAGCAGCCAAGATTTTAGGACAGCGTCTTTTTTCGGGCAGTACTTC	CASSQDFRTASFFGQYF	TRBV3-1/TRBV3-2	few	TRBJ2-7	NA
TGTGCCAGCTCACCACAACCTTTACAGGGATATGGCTACACCTTC	CASSPQPLQGYGYTF	TRBV18	once	TRBJ1-2	NA
TGTGCCAGCAGCTTGGTTGTGGGAGTTGGGTGGAATGAGCAGTTCTTC	CASSLVVGVGWNEQFF	TRBV5-5	NA	TRBJ2-1	NA
TGTGCCAGTAGTCCTCAGGGGGCGAGTCAGCCCCAGCATTTT	CASSPQGASQPQHF	TRBV19	once	TRBJ1-5	TRBD1
TGTGCCAGCGGTGGAGCTAACTATGGCTACACCTTC	CASGGANYGYTF	TRBV7-8	NA	TRBJ1-2	NA
TGTGCCTGGAGTCGGTCTAGCCTTACCGGGGAGCTGTTTTTT	CAWSRSSLTGELFF	TRBV30	once	TRBJ2-2	NA